The rows below give T cell receptor beta chains drawn from one sample of a study of STAT5B mutations in CD4+ large granular lymphocyte leukemia. Measured with immunoSEQ multiplex PCR; TCRdb has only the in-frame clones, and not every one. The sample has a few thousand clones; around four fifths are singletons. Sequencing was carried out using PBMCs. The receptor set was obtained from a man aged 65 to 85 with CD4+ T-cell large granular lymphocyte leukemia. Each CDR3 is given with its conserved first and last residue. The order of the fields is clone size, V gene, D gene, J gene, CDR3 DNA, CDR3 protein. D genes are given only for firm matches. The listing skips clone size in some rows; elsewhere it reads once, few, many or a size class.

size: few; V: TRBV10-3; D: TRBD1; J: TRBJ2-5; DNA: TGTGCCATCAGCAGACAGGGGGAAGAGACCCAGTACTTC; CDR3: CAISRQGEETQYF
size: NA; V: TRBV5-1; D: TRBD1; J: TRBJ2-5; DNA: TGCGCCAGCAGCTTGGAAGGGGACAGGGTGTACCAAGAGACCCAGTACTTC; CDR3: CASSLEGDRVYQETQYF
size: NA; V: TRBV7-9; D: TRBD2; J: TRBJ2-1; DNA: TGTGCCAGCAGCTTACAGCGGGGGGGAGGGAATGAGCAGTTCTTC; CDR3: CASSLQRGGGNEQFF
size: NA; V: TRBV12-2; D: NA; J: TRBJ1-1; DNA: TGTGCAAGTCGTTTCCCCGGCGGGGGCACTGAAGCTTTCTTT; CDR3: CASRFPGGGTEAFF
size: NA; V: TRBV27; D: TRBD1; J: TRBJ1-2; DNA: TGTGCCAGCAGTGACGGGACAGCAGCTAACTATGGCTACACCTTC; CDR3: CASSDGTAANYGYTF
size: NA; V: TRBV6-1; D: NA; J: TRBJ1-1; DNA: TGTGCCAGCAGTGCAGGAGCGAACACTGAAGCTTTCTTT; CDR3: CASSAGANTEAFF
size: NA; V: TRBV7-9; D: NA; J: TRBJ2-3; DNA: TGTGCCAGCAGCTTAGTGGGCCCAGATACGCAGTATTTT; CDR3: CASSLVGPDTQYF
size: few; V: TRBV7-8; D: TRBD1; J: TRBJ2-7; DNA: TGTGCCAGCAGCTTAAGGCAGGGGGCGAACGAGCAGTACTTC; CDR3: CASSLRQGANEQYF
size: NA; V: TRBV27; D: NA; J: TRBJ2-7; DNA: TGTGCCAGCAGCTTCACGGAGGCCTACGAGCAGTACTTC; CDR3: CASSFTEAYEQYF
size: NA; V: TRBV12-5; D: NA; J: TRBJ2-5; DNA: TGTGCTAGTGGTTTCCGATTAGGGCTAGCTGAGGAGACCCAGTACTTC; CDR3: CASGFRLGLAEETQYF
size: NA; V: TRBV5-4; D: NA; J: TRBJ2-1; DNA: TGTGCCAGCAGCCGGGTGGGGGTTATCTCCTACAATGAGCAGTTCTTC; CDR3: CASSRVGVISYNEQFF
size: NA; V: TRBV6-5; D: NA; J: TRBJ2-7; DNA: TGTGCCAGCAGTCAGCGGGTCTCCTACGAGCAGTACTTC; CDR3: CASSQRVSYEQYF
size: NA; V: TRBV6-4; D: NA; J: TRBJ2-7; DNA: TGTGCCAGCAGTGACTCCGGGGGTCGGGAGCAGTACTTC; CDR3: CASSDSGGREQYF
size: NA; V: TRBV6-1; D: NA; J: TRBJ2-7; DNA: TGTGCCAGCAATCGGCGGGCCTACGAGCAGTACTTC; CDR3: CASNRRAYEQYF
size: NA; V: TRBV4-1; D: TRBD2; J: TRBJ2-5; DNA: TGCGCCAGCAGCTCCCCCCGGGGGGGCCCAGAGACCCAGTACTTC; CDR3: CASSSPRGGPETQYF
size: NA; V: TRBV29-1; D: NA; J: TRBJ2-7; DNA: TGCAGCGTTGAACTGCCATCATCCTACGAGCAGTACTTC; CDR3: CSVELPSSYEQYF
size: NA; V: TRBV11-1; D: TRBD1; J: TRBJ1-2; DNA: TGTGCCAGCAGCTTAGAAGGACAGGGAGCTAACTATGGCTACACCTTC; CDR3: CASSLEGQGANYGYTF
size: NA; V: TRBV7-8; D: NA; J: TRBJ1-5; DNA: TGTGCCAGCAGCCGCGGGACGGGCCATAGCAATCAGCCCCAGCATTTT; CDR3: CASSRGTGHSNQPQHF
size: NA; V: TRBV7-6; D: NA; J: TRBJ2-5; DNA: TGTGCCAGCAGCTTAGCTACAGGGCGAGAGACCCAGTACTTC; CDR3: CASSLATGRETQYF
size: NA; V: TRBV7-8; D: NA; J: TRBJ2-7; DNA: TGTGCCAGCAGCAGTGGGACACTCGTCTCCTACGAGCAGTACTTC; CDR3: CASSSGTLVSYEQYF
size: NA; V: TRBV5-6; D: NA; J: TRBJ2-4; DNA: TGTGCCAGCAGCCCCGGGGCTGGGGGCATTCAGTACTTC; CDR3: CASSPGAGGIQYF
size: NA; V: TRBV11-2; D: TRBD1; J: TRBJ1-3; DNA: TGTGCCAGCAGCATACAGGGGGTTGGAAACACCATATATTTT; CDR3: CASSIQGVGNTIYF
size: NA; V: TRBV7-9; D: TRBD1; J: TRBJ1-1; DNA: TGTGCCAGCAGGGACTCAGGGGGTGACACTGAAGCTTTCTTT; CDR3: CASRDSGGDTEAFF
size: once; V: TRBV27; D: NA; J: TRBJ2-1; DNA: TGTGCCAGCAGTACCCCCAACAATGAGCAGTTCTTC; CDR3: CASSTPNNEQFF
size: NA; V: TRBV19; D: TRBD1; J: TRBJ2-7; DNA: TGTGCCAGTAGCCCGGGACAGAACTACGAGCAGTACTTC; CDR3: CASSPGQNYEQYF
size: NA; V: TRBV2; D: NA; J: TRBJ2-3; DNA: TGTGCCAGCAGGGGAGGTACGGATACGCAGTATTTT; CDR3: CASRGGTDTQYF
size: NA; V: TRBV29-1; D: TRBD1; J: TRBJ2-5; DNA: TGCAGCGTTCTCCCCTTCCCATCCGGGACAGGGGTAGAGACCCAGTACTTC; CDR3: CSVLPFPSGTGVETQYF
size: once; V: TRBV4-1; D: TRBD2; J: TRBJ2-3; DNA: TGCGCCAGCAGCCAACTAGCGGGGGGCCCCCCAGATACGCAGTATTTT; CDR3: CASSQLAGGPPDTQYF